The T cell receptor (beta chain) under discussion was sequenced for a study of blood T cell repertoires in COVID-19. On the study more broadly: The origin of the acute and convalescent COVID-19 samples was the United States, Italy and Spain. Sources were T cells, B-cell-depleted T cells, or PBMCs; the material itself was cDNA or gDNA.

The trim removed 3 bases at V and 4 bases at J, leaving 6 bases unmatched. The germline gives CDR1 SGHVS, CDR2 FQNEAQ. The CDR3 length is 15 residues. Measured with immunoSEQ multiplex PCR; TCRdb has only the in-frame clones, and not every one. The data contain about 270,000 clones, more than 75% of them seen just once; the ten biggest clones take up 2% to 3%. The V call is TRBV7-8, the J call TRBJ2-5; 9 bases fit TRBD1. Material for sequencing was peripheral blood. The origin of this receptor is a woman aged 50 to 60 with acute or convalescent COVID-19. CDR3 sequence reads: CASSFQDRGRETQYF. CDR3 nucleotide sequence: TGTGCCAGCAGCTTTCAGGACAGGGGAAGAGAGACCCAGTACTTC.